Shown below are 12 T cell receptor beta chains from a single sample sequenced in a study of beta chain features in type 1 diabetes (dated by TCRdb to the late 2010s). Broad study findings and their caveats: In all four CD4+ subsets, TCRB CDR3 length was moderately but significantly shorter in type 1 diabetes patients.

The library was generated by the immunoSEQ multiplex PCR assay. The entire isolated RNA was reverse transcribed using the High Capacity cDNA Reverse Transcription Kit, and thus expressed TCRB transcripts were sequenced. Here the immuneACCESS table is served through TCRdb, limited to in-frame sequences with V and J called. Missing clones are a known gap in these copies; in checked studies unresolved V genes cover under half, and the rest lacks a known reason. The table for this sample lists hundreds of thousands of clones; around an eighth of them were counted only once. The ten largest account for approximately 0.02% of the sample. No antigen has been assigned to these receptors. Material for sequencing was naive CD4+ T cells from blood. What this sample's cell subset or site label stands for: true naive CD4+ T cells. Source of these receptors: a man between 18 and 35 years old with type 1 diabetes.

The chain has TRBV7-8 and TRBJ1-2; 7 nucleotides align to TRBD1. The V and J ends lost 2 bases and 5 bases, in that order; junction bases with no gene match: 17. Germline CDR1 is SGHVS and CDR2 is FQNEAQ. The CDR3 loop spans 18 amino acids. The CDR3 nucleotides read TGTGCCAGCAGCTTAATCTCCGGGACAGTGTCCACCTTTTATGGCTACACCTTC. It codes for CASSLISGTVSTFYGYTF.

This clone occurred a few times. CDR3 amino acids: CASSQVAGGNYGYTF. CDR3 coding DNA: TGTGCCAGCAGCCAAGTAGCAGGAGGAAACTATGGCTACACCTTC. The chain couples TRBV14 to TRBJ1-2; D unresolved. The CDR3 consists of 15 residues. V dropped 1 base and J dropped 2 bases, with 11 bases sitting between them. Germline V lookup: CDR1 SGHDN, CDR2 FVKESK.

A few counts support this clone. The chain has TRBV19 and TRBJ2-6; 7 positions agree with TRBD1. The ends lost 6 bases at V and 2 bases at J; junction bases unmatched: 4. CDR1 is LNHDA, CDR2 SQIVND, per germline (reference sequence). CDR3 length equals 15 residues. For the CDR3, the DNA is TGTGCCAGTAGGATCACAGGGGCTGGGGCCAACGTCCTGACTTTC. Protein sequence: CASRITGAGANVLTF.

A word on this clone: This CDR3 is also generated by other DNA sequences in the sample. This rearrangement joins TRBV18 to TRBJ2-3; possibly TRBD1 or TRBD2 for D (5 bases each). Germline V gene data show CDR1 as KGHSH and CDR2 as LQKENI. V lost 3 bases, J lost 0 bases, and 7 bases lay in between. The CDR3 is made up of 14 amino acids. The CDR3 region has the DNA TGTGCCAGCTCACCCGGGGCCAGCACAGATACGCAGTATTTT. Translation gives CASSPGASTDTQYF.

This clone has only a few counts. Other nucleotide sequences from this sample produce the same CDR3. As DNA, the CDR3 is TGTGCCAGCTCACCACCGTCGCAAGAGACCCAGTACTTC. Translating gives CASSPPSQETQYF. V is TRBV18 and J is TRBJ2-5; D gene uncertain. Trimming pared 0 bases from V and 2 bases from J, leaving 4 bases between. This CDR3 has 13 residues. Germline-derived CDR1 and CDR2 are KGHSH and LQKENI.

The chain uses TRBV2 and TRBJ2-1; maybe TRBD2 (5 bases). The CDR3 consists of 13 residues. V lost 7 bases and J 2 bases, leaving 9 bases between the germline ends. CDR1 SNHLY and CDR2 FYNNEI come from the germline V gene. CDR3 sequence reads: CASTGNTYNEQFF. The CDR3 DNA reads TGTGCCAGCACGGGGAACACCTACAATGAGCAGTTCTTC.

Ten or more counts support this clone. This chain uses TRBV15 with TRBJ2-1; unclear D gene. Between the trimmed V and J ends, which lost 10 bases and 8 bases, there was a span of 15 bases. Germline-derived CDR1 and CDR2 are LNHNV and YYDKDF (reference sequence). This CDR3 is built from 12 residues. CDR3 sequence (DNA): TGTGCCAGCGCCCGCCAATTCGATGAGCAGTTCTTC. It translates to CASARQFDEQFF.

This clone was seen a handful of times. This chain joins TRBV11-2 and TRBJ1-1; 7 bases line up with TRBD1. V lost 4 bases, J lost 4 bases, and 3 bases stayed unmatched. CDR1 and CDR2 from the germline V gene are SGHAT and FQNNGV. There are 13 residues in the CDR3. The CDR3 nucleotides are TGTGCCAGCAGCTCCCACAGGGGCACTGAAGCTTTCTTT. This translates into CASSSHRGTEAFF.

In its sample, this clone was seen a few times. V and J are TRBV5-1 and TRBJ2-1; TRBD2 agrees at 13 bases. The germline CDR1 and CDR2 sequences are SGHRS and YFSETQ. The J segment lost 4 bases and the V segment lost 2 bases, leaving 6 bases of the junction unmatched. The CDR3 is 17 residues long. The CDR3 nucleotides read TGCGCCAGCAGCTTATTACTGACTAGCGGGGGGTACAATGAGCAGTTCTTC. Translation gives CASSLLLTSGGYNEQFF.

There are a few counts of this clone. V is TRBV7-2 and J is TRBJ2-7; 9 nucleotides line up with TRBD1. The germline V gene has CDR1 SGHTA and CDR2 FQGNSA. This CDR3 is 15 amino acids long. J gave up 3 bases and V 5 bases, and 8 bases lay outside the gene matches. CDR3: CASSQTGGPFYEQYF. The CDR3 DNA is TGTGCCAGCAGCCAAACAGGGGGCCCTTTCTACGAGCAGTACTTC.

This clone turned up a few times. The CDR3 DNA reads as TGTGCCAGCAGTCCCGGACAGGGGGCCGTGGAGACCCAGTACTTC. It yields the protein CASSPGQGAVETQYF. The chain is built from TRBV6-5 and TRBJ2-5; 11 bases fit TRBD1. The V and J ends lost 5 bases and 5 bases, in that order; junction bases with no gene match: 7. Germline assignment: CDR1 MNHEY and CDR2 SVGAGI. This CDR3 contains 15 residues.

The DNA for the CDR3 is TGTGCCAGTAGTCCCGACAGGGGAGTGACAGAGACCCAGTACTTC. Translating gives CASSPDRGVTETQYF. The chain employs TRBV19 and TRBJ2-5, with 8 bases that match TRBD1. Germline CDR1 LNHDA, CDR2 SQIVND (reference sequence). The CDR3 loop spans 15 amino acids. J gave up 4 bases and V 5 bases, and 9 bases lay outside the gene matches.